Below, 6 T cell receptor beta chains from the same sample are listed, as sequenced in a study of tumor-infiltrating lymphocytes in oesophageal squamous cell carcinoma. TCRdb re-called the PCR reads with MiXCR, one entry per CDR3 protein. The table records around 6,300 distinct CDR3 sequences, roughly 15% of them present only once. The sample comprised normal esophageal tissue next to the tumor. The source is a male donor with esophageal squamous cell carcinoma.

This clonotype appeared many times. V usage is TRBV2 and J usage is TRBJ2-7; weak D call: TRBD1 (6 bases). CDR1 is SNHLY and CDR2 is FYNNEI in the germline V gene. Deletions cut 8 bases from V and 0 bases from J, with 17 bases between. CDR3 size: 15 residues. CDR3 sequence (DNA): TGTGCCAGCTGCCCGGACAGCCTGACCTCCTACGAGCAGTACTTC. The encoded protein is CASCPDSLTSYEQYF.

Relative to its sample, this clonotype is medium-sized. This sequence joins TRBV7-8 and TRBJ2-7; D ambiguous. This CDR3 spans 12 amino acids. Germline lookup yields CDR1 SGHVS and CDR2 FQNEAQ. Trimming left V 5 bases short and J 6 bases short, with 11 bases between. CDR3 protein: CASSPVLREQYF. The CDR3 DNA reads TGTGCCAGCAGCCCAGTTCTCCGCGAGCAGTACTTC. The variable domain in full, completed from reference TRBV7-8 and TRBJ2-7, reads GAGVSQSPRYKVAKRGQDVALRCDPISGHVSLFWYQQALGQGPEFLTYFQNEAQLDKSGLPSDRFFAERPEGSVSTLKIQRTQQEDSAVYLCASSPVLREQYFGPGTRLTVT.

Concerning this clonotype: The CDR3 ends on some other residue instead of the conserved phenylalanine or tryptophan, so this is likely a read error. Because the CDR3's place on the DNA is in doubt, the DNA is left out and the CDR3 is given as listed by TCRdb. The chain joins TRBV12-3 or TRBV12-4 to TRBJ2-1; whether TRBD1, the table's D call, matches the DNA was not checked. The CDR3 adds up to 14 amino acids, both ends counted. CDR3 protein: CTSNEGGDYNEQLS.

The chain uses TRBV29-1 and TRBJ2-5; unclear D gene. TRBJ2-1 explains the end of the DNA better; the J call may be wrong. CDR1 and CDR2 from the germline V gene are SQVTM and ANQGSEA. CDR3 length: 12 amino acids. DNA for the CDR3: TGCAGCGCCCCGGTAGGGAACTATGAGCAGTTCTTC. This sequence encodes CSAPVGNYEQFF.

This clonotype was recorded at least ten times. This sequence joins TRBV28 and TRBJ2-5; a possible D gene is TRBD1 (6 bases). Per the germline V gene, CDR1 is MDHEN and CDR2 is SYDVKM. The ends were cut back, 4 bases at V and 11 bases at J, with 23 bases in the middle. CDR3 length: 15 residues. CDR3 bases: TGTGCCAGCAGTTCCCCCTCGACAGGTCCAGGGTATCAGTACTTC. It encodes CASSSPSTGPGYQYF.

This clonotype was observed a handful of times. Possible read error: a much larger clone is one base away. The chain couples TRBV19 to TRBJ2-5; 11 bases agree with TRBD2. CDR3 length: 17 amino acids. Germline trimming cut 5 bases from V and 11 bases from J; bases unmatched to any gene: 19. In germline, CDR1 is LNHDA, CDR2 SQIVND (reference sequence). The CDR3 bases are TGTGCCAGTAGTCTCCGTCCTAGCGGGGGGCTTTACAATGAGCAGTACTTC. It yields the protein CASSLRPSGGLYNEQYF. Combining the CDR3 with reference TRBV19 and TRBJ2-5 gives the whole variable domain DGGITQSPKYLFRKEGQNVTLSCEQNLNHDAMYWYRQDPGQGLRLIYYSQIVNDFQKGDIAEGYSVSREKKESFPLTVTSAQKNPTAFYLCASSLRPSGGLYNEQYFGPGTRLLVL.